This TCR beta chain originates from a study of control samples from healthy donors and cancer patients. V lost 3 bases, J lost 2 bases, and 3 bases lay in between. This CDR3 has 11 amino acids. Germline-derived CDR1 and CDR2 are SGHRS and YFSETQ. The method was immunoSEQ multiplex PCR; TCRdb's version includes in-frame clones alone and lacks a portion of them. The data show about 130,000 clones, around 94% seen once. Sequenced material: PBMCs. The origin of this receptor is a man aged 55 to 70 with colorectal cancer. The chain has TRBV5-1 and TRBJ2-7; no firm D call. CDR3 sequence reads: CASSSAYEQYF. CDR3 bases: TGCGCCAGCAGCTCAGCCTACGAGCAGTACTTC.